The present T cell receptor (beta chain) was sequenced within a study of OX40 agonist ivuxolimab in advanced cancers. With 2 bases removed from V and 2 bases from J, the gap between germline ends came to 13 bases. Germline CDR1 reads SEHNR; CDR2 reads FQNEAQ (reference sequence). The CDR3 has 17 amino acids. Data came from immunoSEQ multiplex PCR; TCRdb stores just in-frame clones and leaves some out. The table lists tens of thousands of clones, about 88% of them singletons, with 34% in the top ten. The TCR originated in an adult with an advanced solid tumor such as melanoma, head and neck, liver or kidney cancer. This chain links TRBV7-9 with TRBJ2-6; no reliable D call. The specimen was CD4+ or CD8+ T cells sorted from blood, collected in a trial of the OX40 agonist ivuxolimab. CDR3 nucleotide sequence: TGTGCCAGCAGCTTATTATCAGCAGTGCCTGGGGCCAACGTCCTGACTTTC. Protein: CASSLLSAVPGANVLTF. Using reference TRBV7-9 and TRBJ2-6 for the parts outside the CDR3, the full variable domain is DTGVSQNPRHKITKRGQNVTFRCDPISEHNRLYWYRQTLGQGPEFLTYFQNEAQLEKSRLLSDRFSAERPKGSFSTLEIQRTEQGDSAMYLCASSLLSAVPGANVLTFGAGSRLTVL.